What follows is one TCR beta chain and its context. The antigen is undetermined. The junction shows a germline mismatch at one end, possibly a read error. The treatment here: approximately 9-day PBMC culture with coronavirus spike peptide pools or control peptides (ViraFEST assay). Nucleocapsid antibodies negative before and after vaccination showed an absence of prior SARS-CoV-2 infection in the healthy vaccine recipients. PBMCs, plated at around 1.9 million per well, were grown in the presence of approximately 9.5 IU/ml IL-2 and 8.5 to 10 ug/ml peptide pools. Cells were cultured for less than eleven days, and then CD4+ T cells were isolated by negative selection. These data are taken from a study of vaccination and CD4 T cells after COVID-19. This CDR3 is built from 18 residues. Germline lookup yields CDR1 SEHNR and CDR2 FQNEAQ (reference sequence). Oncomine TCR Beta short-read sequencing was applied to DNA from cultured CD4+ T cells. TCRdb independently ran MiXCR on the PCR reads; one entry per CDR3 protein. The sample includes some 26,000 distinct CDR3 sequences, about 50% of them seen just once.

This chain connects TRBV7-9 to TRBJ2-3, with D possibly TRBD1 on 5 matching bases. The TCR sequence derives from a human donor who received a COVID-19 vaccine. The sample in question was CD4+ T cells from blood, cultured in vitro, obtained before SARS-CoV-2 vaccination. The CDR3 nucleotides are TGCGCCAGCAGCCCCCTACAGGAAACTTTTAGATACACAGATACGCAGTATTTT. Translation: CASSPLQETFRYTDTQYF.